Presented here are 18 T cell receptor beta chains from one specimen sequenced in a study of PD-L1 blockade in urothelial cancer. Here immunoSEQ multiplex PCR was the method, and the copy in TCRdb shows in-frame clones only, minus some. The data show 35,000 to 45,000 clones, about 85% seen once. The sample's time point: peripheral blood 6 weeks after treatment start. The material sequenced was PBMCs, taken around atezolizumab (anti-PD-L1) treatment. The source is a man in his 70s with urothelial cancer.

The CDR3 sequence: CASSLGQVTDTQYF. DNA for the CDR3: TGTGCCAGCAGTTTGGGACAGGTTACAGATACGCAGTATTTT. The chain carries TRBV6-6 and TRBJ2-3; TRBD1 matches at 8 bases. The CDR3 has 14 amino acids. The V gene's germline CDR1 is MNHNY and CDR2 SVGAGI (reference sequence). The V and J ends lost 4 bases and 3 bases, in that order; junction bases with no gene match: 3.

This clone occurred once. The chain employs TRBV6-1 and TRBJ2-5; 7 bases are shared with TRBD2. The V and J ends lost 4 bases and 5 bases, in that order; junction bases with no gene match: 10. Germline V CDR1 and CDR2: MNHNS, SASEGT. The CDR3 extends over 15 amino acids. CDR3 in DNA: TGTGCCAGCAGTGCCAATCTAGCGGTATGGGAGACCCAGTACTTC. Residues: CASSANLAVWETQYF.

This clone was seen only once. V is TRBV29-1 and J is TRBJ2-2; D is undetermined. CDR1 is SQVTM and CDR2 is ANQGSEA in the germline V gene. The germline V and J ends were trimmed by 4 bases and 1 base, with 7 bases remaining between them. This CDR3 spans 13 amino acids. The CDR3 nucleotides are TGCAGCGTTGTTGCGGTGAACACCGGGGAGCTGTTTTTT. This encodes CSVVAVNTGELFF.

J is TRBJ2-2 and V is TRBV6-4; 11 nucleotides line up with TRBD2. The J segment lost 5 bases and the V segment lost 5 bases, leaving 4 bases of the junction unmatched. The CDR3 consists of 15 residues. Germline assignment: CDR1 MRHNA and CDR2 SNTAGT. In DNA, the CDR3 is TGTGCCAGCAGTCGACTAGCGGGAAGTACCGGGGAGCTGTTTTTT. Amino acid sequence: CASSRLAGSTGELFF.

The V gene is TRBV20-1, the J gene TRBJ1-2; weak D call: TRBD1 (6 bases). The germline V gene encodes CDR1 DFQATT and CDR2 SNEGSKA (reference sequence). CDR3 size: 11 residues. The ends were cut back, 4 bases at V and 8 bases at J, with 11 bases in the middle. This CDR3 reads CSATPRGGYTF. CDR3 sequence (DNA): TGCAGTGCTACCCCCAGGGGCGGCTACACCTTC.

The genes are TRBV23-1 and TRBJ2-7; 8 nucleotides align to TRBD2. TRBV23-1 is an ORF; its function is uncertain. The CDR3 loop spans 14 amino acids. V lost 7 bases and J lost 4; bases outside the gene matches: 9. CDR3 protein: CASKQTSGVYEQYF. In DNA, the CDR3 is TGCGCCAGCAAACAAACTAGCGGCGTGTACGAGCAGTACTTC.

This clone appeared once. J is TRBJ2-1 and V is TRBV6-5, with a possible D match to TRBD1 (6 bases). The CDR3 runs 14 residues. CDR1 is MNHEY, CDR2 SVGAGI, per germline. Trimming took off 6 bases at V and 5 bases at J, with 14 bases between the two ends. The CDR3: CASRPGQLNNEQFF. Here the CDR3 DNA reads TGTGCCAGCAGACCCGGACAGTTAAACAATGAGCAGTTCTTC.

The CDR3 is CASSEKRASGRVDTQYF. The CDR3 DNA follows: TGTGCCAGCAGTGAAAAGCGGGCTAGCGGGAGGGTAGATACGCAGTATTTT. The J gene is TRBJ2-3, the V gene TRBV6-1; 12 bases line up with TRBD2. Trimming removed 2 bases from V and 5 bases from J; junction bases left unmatched: 8. The germline V gene has CDR1 MNHNS and CDR2 SASEGT. The CDR3 length is 17 residues.

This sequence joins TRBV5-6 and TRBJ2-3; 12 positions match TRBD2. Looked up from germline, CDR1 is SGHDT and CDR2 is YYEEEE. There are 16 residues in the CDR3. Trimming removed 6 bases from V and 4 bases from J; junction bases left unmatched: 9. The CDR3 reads CASTPRLAGEADTQYF. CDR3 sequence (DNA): TGTGCCAGCACTCCGAGACTAGCGGGAGAGGCAGATACGCAGTATTTT.

In DNA form, the CDR3 reads TGCGCCAGCAGGGCTAGCGGGCCCGGACCCGGGGAGCTGTTTTTT. Translation gives CASRASGPGPGELFF. The gene calls are TRBV5-1 and TRBJ2-2; 8 bases are shared with TRBD2. The CDR3 has 15 residues. The germline V gene encodes CDR1 SGHRS and CDR2 YFSETQ. V lost 5 bases and J lost 6; bases outside the gene matches: 9.

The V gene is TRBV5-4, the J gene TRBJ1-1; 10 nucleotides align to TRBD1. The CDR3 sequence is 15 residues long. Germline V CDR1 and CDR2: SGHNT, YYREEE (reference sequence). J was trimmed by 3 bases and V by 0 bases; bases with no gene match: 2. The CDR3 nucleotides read TGTGCCAGCAGCTTGGGGGGACAGGGGTACACTGAAGCTTTCTTT. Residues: CASSLGGQGYTEAFF.

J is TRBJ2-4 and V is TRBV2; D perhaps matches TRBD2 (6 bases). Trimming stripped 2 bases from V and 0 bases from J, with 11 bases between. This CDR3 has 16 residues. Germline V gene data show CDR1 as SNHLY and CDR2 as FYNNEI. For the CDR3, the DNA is TGTGCCAGCAGTGAAATGGCGGGATTAGCCAAAAACATTCAGTACTTC. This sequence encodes CASSEMAGLAKNIQYF. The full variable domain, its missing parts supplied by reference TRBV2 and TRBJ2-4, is EPEVTQTPSHQVTQMGQEVILRCVPISNHLYFYWYRQILGQKVEFLVSFYNNEISEKSEIFDDQFSVERPDGSNFTLKIRSTKLEDSAMYFCASSEMAGLAKNIQYFGAGTRLSVL.

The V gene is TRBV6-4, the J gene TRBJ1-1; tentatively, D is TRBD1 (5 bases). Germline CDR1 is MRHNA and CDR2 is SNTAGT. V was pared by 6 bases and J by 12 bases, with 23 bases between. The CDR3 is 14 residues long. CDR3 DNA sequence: TGTGCCAGCAGAGGACACCCCTCGTCAGAAGCCTCTTTCTTT. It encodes CASRGHPSSEASFF.

CDR3 in DNA: TGCGCCAGCAGCTTGGAATTCCTTCTCTTTTCGGGGGTTCCCCCCGATACGCAGTATTTT. It codes for CASSLEFLLFSGVPPDTQYF. The V call is TRBV5-1, the J call TRBJ2-3; D may be TRBD2 (6 bases). CDR1 is SGHRS, CDR2 YFSETQ, per germline. Trimming took 0 bases from V and 6 from J, leaving 29 bases between them. The CDR3 has 20 amino acids.

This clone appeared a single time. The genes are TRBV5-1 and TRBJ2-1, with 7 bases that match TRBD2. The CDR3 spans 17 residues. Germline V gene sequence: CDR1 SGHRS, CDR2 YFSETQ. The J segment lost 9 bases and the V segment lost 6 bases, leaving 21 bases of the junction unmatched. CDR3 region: CASTPASGTTPFGEQFF. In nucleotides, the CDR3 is TGCGCCAGCACCCCAGCTTCCGGGACTACTCCCTTTGGTGAGCAGTTCTTC.

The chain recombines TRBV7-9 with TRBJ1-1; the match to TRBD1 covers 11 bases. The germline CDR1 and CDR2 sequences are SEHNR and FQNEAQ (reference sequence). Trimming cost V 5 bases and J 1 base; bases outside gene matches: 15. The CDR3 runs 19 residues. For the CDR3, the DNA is TGTGCCAGCAGCCCCGATCGATTTGGGACAGGGGGTGAGAACACTGAAGCTTTCTTT. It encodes CASSPDRFGTGGENTEAFF.

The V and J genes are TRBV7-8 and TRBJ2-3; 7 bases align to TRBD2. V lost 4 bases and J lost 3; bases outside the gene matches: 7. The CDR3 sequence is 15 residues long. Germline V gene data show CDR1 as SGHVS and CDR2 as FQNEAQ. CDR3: CASSSFGRETDTQYF. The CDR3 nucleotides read TGTGCCAGCAGCTCCTTTGGGCGGGAGACAGATACGCAGTATTTT.

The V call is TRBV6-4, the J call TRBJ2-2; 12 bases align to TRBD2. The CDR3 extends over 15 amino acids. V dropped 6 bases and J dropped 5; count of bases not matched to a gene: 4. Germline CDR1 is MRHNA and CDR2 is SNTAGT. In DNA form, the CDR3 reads TGTGCCAGCAGCCGAGGGACTAGCGGGACCGGGGAGCTGTTTTTT. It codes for CASSRGTSGTGELFF.